Below, 24 T cell receptor beta chains from the same sample are listed, as sequenced in a study of blood T cells in healthy people across ages. Together with a sample-barcoded 5' primer, a J-beta primer mix was included in a second PCR lasting about 6 to 11 cycles. TCRdb used MiXCR to reprocess the 5' RACE reads, holding one entry per CDR3 protein. Of hundreds of thousands of distinct CDR3 sequences in the sample, 32% are singletons; the top ten hold 15%. The source material was blood. The receptors stem from a woman older than 75 in good health.

The gene calls are TRBV21-1 and TRBJ2-1. TRBV21-1 is recorded as a pseudogene. This CDR3 is 15 amino acids long. The CDR3 bases are TGTGCCAGCAGCACACAGGGAGATACCTACAATGAGCAGTTCTTC. The encoded protein is CASSTQGDTYNEQFF.

The chain joins TRBV6-1 to TRBJ2-7, with D possibly being TRBD2 (6 bases). Trimming took off 10 bases at V and 5 bases at J, with 21 bases between the two ends. The CDR3 length is 14 residues. Looked up from germline, CDR1 is MNHNS and CDR2 is SASEGT. The CDR3 DNA follows: TGTGCCATCCAGGCGGGACGGCCCTGGGACGAGCAGTACTTC. This encodes CAIQAGRPWDEQYF.

This clonotype was seen repeatedly, ten times or more. The chain links TRBV6-6 to TRBJ1-2; perhaps TRBD1 as D (6 bases). Per germline, CDR1 MNHNY and CDR2 SVGAGI (reference sequence). V lost 2 bases and J 6 bases, leaving 19 bases between the germline ends. The CDR3 has 16 amino acids. CDR3 nucleotide sequence: TGTGCCAGCAGTTACCCTTCATCTTACAGGGAGGATGGCTACACCTTC. Translated, it gives CASSYPSSYREDGYTF.

With respect to this clonotype: A read error may be the cause here, since a much bigger clone is one base away. V usage is TRBV5-1 and J usage is TRBJ2-5, with D tentatively TRBD1 (6 bases). V lost 2 bases and J 11 bases, leaving 28 bases between the germline ends. Per germline, CDR1 SGHRS and CDR2 YFSETQ. There are 17 residues in the CDR3. CDR3 sequence: CASSFGGGGSPSREQYF. For the CDR3, the DNA is TGCGCCAGCAGCTTCGGAGGTGGGGGCTCACCCAGCCGAGAGCAGTACTTC.

This clonotype was counted only a few times. The genes are TRBV6-1 and TRBJ2-7, with 10 positions matching TRBD2. The CDR3 consists of 15 residues. The V gene end was trimmed by 2 bases and the J gene end by 1 base; junction bases not matched to a gene: 2. The germline CDR1 and CDR2 sequences are MNHNS and SASEGT. For the CDR3, the DNA is TGTGCCAGCAGTGAAAGCGGGGGGGTATCCTACGAGCAGTACTTC. Residues: CASSESGGVSYEQYF.

This clonotype was found many times. The chain carries TRBV6-2 or TRBV6-3 and TRBJ2-1; no reliable D call. There are 11 residues in the CDR3. CDR1 and CDR2 (germline): MNHEY, SVGEGT. Trimming took off 0 bases at V and 6 bases at J, with 0 bases between the two ends. The CDR3 sequence: CASSYSNEQFF. CDR3 in DNA: TGTGCCAGCAGTTACTCCAATGAGCAGTTCTTC.

The sample holds many counts of this clonotype. V and J are TRBV28 and TRBJ2-1; D is unclear. This CDR3 has 13 residues. Trimming took 10 bases from V and 0 from J, leaving 10 bases between them. The germline V gene has CDR1 MDHEN and CDR2 SYDVKM. The CDR3 nucleotides read TGTGCCACGGTACAAAGCTCCTACAATGAGCAGTTCTTC. It translates to CATVQSSYNEQFF.

This clonotype came up many times. CDR3 coding DNA: TGTGCCAGCAGTTACTCGCAGGTTGCGGGGGCCAACGTCCTGACTTTC. Translated: CASSYSQVAGANVLTF. The chain carries TRBV6-2 or TRBV6-3 and TRBJ2-6; no clear D. This CDR3 region has 16 residues. Germline V gene lookup returns CDR1 MNHEY and CDR2 SVGEGT. V lost 0 bases and J lost 4, with 10 bases in between.

With regard to this clonotype: Just one base apart from a much larger clone, this may be a read error. The J gene is TRBJ2-5, the V gene TRBV20-1, with D possibly called TRBD1 or TRBD2 (7 bases each). The CDR3 consists of 14 residues. The germline V gene has CDR1 DFQATT and CDR2 SNEGSKA (reference sequence). Trimming removed 0 bases at V and 9 bases at J, with 17 bases between. The CDR3: CSARDQGGLGAQYF. The CDR3 DNA reads as TGCAGTGCTAGAGATCAGGGGGGGTTGGGGGCCCAGTACTTC.

This clonotype was seen many times. This chain uses TRBV20-1 with TRBJ2-3, with D tentatively TRBD1 (5 bases). This CDR3 has 15 residues. V shed 0 bases and J shed 3 bases, with 13 bases lying between them. Per the germline V gene, CDR1 is DFQATT and CDR2 is SNEGSKA (reference sequence). This chain's CDR3 is CSARDGAGNTDTQYF. The DNA of the CDR3 is TGCAGTGCTAGAGATGGTGCAGGGAATACAGATACGCAGTATTTT.

This clonotype was seen repeatedly, ten times or more. J is TRBJ1-6 and V is TRBV20-1; D might be TRBD1 (5 bases). CDR1 and CDR2 (germline): DFQATT, SNEGSKA (reference sequence). Trimming shortened V by 0 bases and J by 8 bases, and 14 bases separated the two germline ends. The CDR3 length is 15 residues. CDR3 loop: CSARDASGAHSPLHF. For the CDR3, the DNA is TGCAGTGCTAGAGATGCGAGTGGGGCTCATTCACCCCTCCACTTT.

This clonotype was detected many times. V usage is TRBV6-5 and J usage is TRBJ2-1; D gene ambiguous. The CDR3 loop spans 12 amino acids. The V and J ends lost 2 bases and 7 bases respectively, with 6 bases between them. The germline gives CDR1 MNHEY, CDR2 SVGAGI. The CDR3 nucleotides read TGTGCCAGCAGTTACCGGCCTAATGAGCAGTTCTTC. Its translation is CASSYRPNEQFF.

The rearrangement joins TRBV4-2 to TRBJ1-1; 8 positions match TRBD1. CDR3 length: 16 residues. Germline CDR1 is LGHNA and CDR2 is YNFKEQ. Losses at the gene ends were 1 base for V and 5 bases for J; bases not matched to a gene: 9. CDR3 sequence: CASSQAQGGARTEAFF. The CDR3 DNA reads as TGTGCCAGCAGCCAAGCACAGGGGGGCGCGAGAACTGAAGCTTTCTTT.

This clonotype has a count of ten or more. The chain combines TRBV7-2 with TRBJ2-1; possible D gene TRBD1, 5 bases. This CDR3 spans 14 amino acids. The germline CDR1 and CDR2 sequences are SGHTA and FQGNSA. V gave up 4 bases and J gave up 9 bases, with 16 bases separating them. The CDR3 region is CASSSTTDLGEQFF. The CDR3 coding sequence is TGTGCCAGCAGCTCGACGACAGATTTGGGTGAGCAGTTCTTC.

Comment on this clonotype: Sequence at one end of the junction differs from germline and may be a read error. This chain links TRBV2 with TRBJ2-7; perhaps D is TRBD1 or TRBD2 (5 bases each). The J call may be in error: the DNA end matches TRBJ2-5 better. The length of the CDR3 is 12 residues. Germline-derived CDR1 and CDR2 are SNHLY and FYNNEI. DNA of the CDR3: TGTGCCTGCAGAGGGGCCGGAGAGACCCAGTACTTC. This sequence encodes CACRGAGETQYF.

For this clonotype: This clone may be a read error of a much larger clone one base away. The chain recombines TRBV20-1 with TRBJ2-1, with 10 bases lining up with TRBD2. The CDR3 length is 15 residues. The V gene end was trimmed by 1 base and the J gene end by 13 bases; junction bases not matched to a gene: 13. Germline-derived CDR1 and CDR2 are DFQATT and SNEGSKA (reference sequence). For the CDR3, the DNA is TGCAGTGCTAGAGCCCCAACTAGCGGGGTAGAGACCCAGTTCTTC. Amino acid sequence: CSARAPTSGVETQFF.

The chain links TRBV7-3 to TRBJ2-6; a weak D match, TRBD1 (5 bases). Trimming left V 4 bases short and J 0 bases short, with 13 bases between. The CDR3 is 17 amino acids. CDR1 is SGHTA and CDR2 is FQGTGA in the germline V gene. The CDR3 reads CASSSGQAFSGANVLTF. For the CDR3, the DNA is TGTGCCAGCAGCTCCGGACAAGCTTTCTCTGGGGCCAACGTCCTGACTTTC.

The V gene is TRBV7-9, the J gene TRBJ2-3, with TRBD1 matching over 9 bases. J lost 13 bases, V lost 1 base, and 6 bases had no gene match. Looked up from germline, CDR1 is SEHNR and CDR2 is FQNEAQ (reference sequence). This CDR3 is 13 amino acids long. In DNA form, the CDR3 reads TGTGCCAGCAGCTTAGAAGGGACAGGGCAAAAGTATTTT. Translated: CASSLEGTGQKYF.

In this sample, this clonotype turned up many times. The V call is TRBV7-9, the J call TRBJ2-5, with 7 bases lining up with TRBD2. The CDR3 length is 15 residues. Unmatched junction bases numbered 8, after V lost 3 bases and J lost 4 bases. Germline loops: CDR1 SEHNR, CDR2 FQNEAQ (reference sequence). As DNA, the CDR3 is TGTGCCAGCAGCTTGGGGAGGGGAGGGTCAGAGACCCAGTACTTC. Translation: CASSLGRGGSETQYF.

The rearrangement links TRBV10-2 to TRBJ1-1, with D possibly TRBD1 on 6 matching bases. CDR3 length: 15 residues. Germline-derived CDR1 and CDR2 are WSHSY and SAAADI. V lost 6 bases, J lost 1 base, and 15 bases lay in between. This CDR3 reads CASRDRIKANTEAFF. As DNA, the CDR3 is TGCGCCAGCAGGGACAGAATCAAAGCGAACACTGAAGCTTTCTTT.

This clonotype appeared a single time. V usage is TRBV5-1 and J usage is TRBJ2-1, with D maybe TRBD2 (6 bases). CDR1 SGHRS and CDR2 YFSETQ come from the germline V gene. CDR3 length: 14 amino acids. Trimming cost V 7 bases and J 8 bases, with 19 bases left between them. This chain's CDR3 is CASGTGTGVDEQFF. As DNA, the CDR3 is TGCGCCAGCGGGACCGGGACTGGGGTGGATGAGCAGTTCTTC.

Many counts were recorded for this clonotype. The chain uses TRBV20-1 and TRBJ1-5; TRBD1 is a possible D gene (5 bases). This CDR3 spans 16 amino acids. Germline CDR1 reads DFQATT; CDR2 reads SNEGSKA (reference sequence). V was trimmed by 3 bases and J by 0 bases, leaving 15 bases between them. The CDR3 nucleotides read TGCAGTGCTAGCCCCGACGGGACCCTTAGCAATCAGCCCCAGCATTTT. Its protein is CSASPDGTLSNQPQHF.

This clonotype was counted once. J is TRBJ2-3 and V is TRBV20-1; TRBD2 might be the D (7 bases). V was pared by 6 bases and J by 4 bases, with 11 bases between. The CDR3 runs 12 residues. Germline CDR1 DFQATT, CDR2 SNEGSKA (reference sequence). The CDR3 protein is CSARGQSDTQYF. DNA for the CDR3: TGCAGTGCGCGGGGGCAATCAGATACGCAGTATTTT.

This clonotype was counted many times. CDR3 coding DNA: TGCAGTGCTAGGCTTCCAGCGGGGGGAACCTACGAGCAGTACTTC. It encodes CSARLPAGGTYEQYF. The chain links TRBV20-1 to TRBJ2-7; 9 bases are shared with TRBD2. Germline V gives CDR1 DFQATT, CDR2 SNEGSKA (reference sequence). J gave up 2 bases and V 3 bases, and 8 bases lay outside the gene matches. The CDR3 loop spans 15 amino acids.